This section outlines one T cell receptor (beta chain) sequence together with its context. Its antigen is still unknown. The sample comes from a study of cytomegalovirus exposure and HLA in healthy donors. Trimming removed 5 bases from V and 10 bases from J; junction bases left unmatched: 4. There are 13 residues in the CDR3. Germline V lookup: CDR1 SGHAT, CDR2 FQNNGV. Although they were nominally healthy when sampled, donors likely had unrecorded immune exposures. Whole-study findings and limits: Later work showed greater clonal expansion in HLA-associated TCR beta chains than in equally common others. Across donors, presence/absence analyses took sequencing depth to be roughly uniform. There were reportedly fewer N-insertions in an Asian-associated ancestry cluster than the roughly 610-donor mean, in a later analysis.

13 Jbeta primers and 60 Vbeta primers were used for the PCR. The data were produced by immunoSEQ multiplex PCR, yet TCRdb's version contains in-frame clones alone and is incomplete. The sample has 100,000 to 140,000 clones; approximately 81% are singletons. The V gene is TRBV11-2, the J gene TRBJ1-5; 11 bases align to TRBD1. The sample was PBMCs. This clonotype was sampled from a man younger than 45 in good health and CMV-seronegative. CDR3 sequence: CASSPGQGDPQHF. CDR3 DNA: TGTGCCAGCAGCCCGGGACAGGGGGATCCCCAGCATTTT.